A single sample gave rise to the 5 T cell receptor beta chains below, sequenced in a study of T cell responses to AZD1222 COVID-19 vaccine. Sequenced by immunoSEQ multiplex PCR; TCRdb stores in-frame clones only, minus some. The sample lists just under 90,000 clones, nearly 90% seen once, with roughly 5.8% in the top ten. The input for sequencing was peripheral blood, taken on day 0 of AZD1222 vaccination. Receptor source: an adult in good health.

The rearrangement joins TRBV6-2 or TRBV6-3 to TRBJ1-5; a possible D gene is TRBD1 (5 bases). CDR1 MNHEY and CDR2 SVGEGT come from the germline V gene. V was pared by 5 bases and J by 6 bases, with 11 bases between. The CDR3 contains 13 residues. The CDR3 DNA reads as TGTGCCAGCAGTCCCCGTGGGGGTCAGCCCCAGCATTTT. Its protein is CASSPRGGQPQHF.

There are a few counts of this clone. The genes are TRBV28 and TRBJ1-1; D ambiguous. The CDR3 totals 13 residues. V was cut by 5 bases and J by 0 bases, with 7 bases left in between. The germline V gene encodes CDR1 MDHEN and CDR2 SYDVKM. In nucleotides, the CDR3 is TGTGCCAGCAGTCAGCTTATGAACACTGAAGCTTTCTTT. This encodes CASSQLMNTEAFF.

CDR3 amino acids: CARRSLGIYSNQPQHF. CDR3 DNA: TGTGCCCGTAGGAGCCTAGGAATTTATAGCAATCAGCCCCAGCATTTT. V gene TRBV11-2 combines with J gene TRBJ1-5; D call uncertain. Between the trimmed V and J ends, which lost 11 bases and 0 bases, there was a span of 20 bases. The CDR3 has 16 residues. CDR1 is SGHAT, CDR2 FQNNGV, per germline. Supplemented by reference TRBV11-2 and TRBJ1-5, the full variable domain reads EAGVAQSPRYKIIEKRQSVAFWCNPISGHATLYWYQQILGQGPKLLIQFQNNGVVDDSQLPKDRFSAERLKGVDSTLKIQPAKLEDSAVYLCARRSLGIYSNQPQHFGDGTRLSIL.

This chain uses TRBV5-1 with TRBJ2-2, with 12 bases that match TRBD2. The CDR3 runs 18 residues. Germline V gene lookup returns CDR1 SGHRS and CDR2 YFSETQ. Trimming cost V 4 bases and J 3 bases; bases outside gene matches: 10. The DNA of the CDR3 is TGCGCCAGCAGCGCAGGACTAGCGGGAATGCCCGACACCGGGGAGCTGTTTTTT. Its protein product is CASSAGLAGMPDTGELFF.

The chain carries TRBV10-3 and TRBJ2-1; D may be TRBD2 (6 bases). Germline V CDR1 and CDR2: ENHRY, SYGVKD. Trimming cost V 4 bases and J 8 bases, with 12 bases left between them. The CDR3 is 13 amino acids. DNA of the CDR3: TGTGCCATCAGTGTGGAGGGGAACGATGAGCAGTTCTTC. It encodes CAISVEGNDEQFF.